This T cell receptor beta chain was recovered during a study of T cell changes during pregnancy in multiple sclerosis. Germline assignment: CDR1 MNHEY and CDR2 SVGAGI. There are 14 residues in the CDR3. Using immunoSEQ multiplex PCR, the repertoire was profiled, and TCRdb retains in-frame clones only, with some absent. The table lists fewer than 45,000 clones, more than 90% of them singletons. The sequence derives from a female donor with multiple sclerosis, enrolled in a pregnancy study. The V gene is TRBV6-5, the J gene TRBJ2-5; possible D gene TRBD1, 6 bases. The closer fit of TRBJ2-7 to the DNA end suggests the J call may be wrong. Sequencing used CD4+ T cells from peripheral blood mononuclear cells, obtained in the first trimester of pregnancy. This CDR3 is CASNKDRSTYEQYF. The CDR3 DNA is TGTGCCAGCAACAAAGACAGGAGTACCTACGAGCAGTACTTC.